This T cell receptor (beta chain) was recovered during a study of T cell repertoires in cytomegalovirus infection. Concerning this clonotype: Its antigen is unknown.

A single record per CDR3 protein comes from TCRdb applying MiXCR to the reads. The repertoire holds about 130,000 distinct CDR3 sequences, with 20% to 30% as singletons. Sequencing used PBMCs, sequenced either directly or after in vitro stimulation (not recorded which). The source is a human donor in good health (CMV status not recorded). Some clones in this sample may be carry-over from other donors' samples.

The CDR3 DNA is TGCAGTGCCGGCCGGGACAGAAGCAGAGATCAGCCCCAGCATTTT. It yields the protein CSAGRDRSRDQPQHF. The V call is TRBV20-1, the J call TRBJ1-5; 7 bases fit TRBD1. Trimming at V came to 6 bases and at J to 5 bases, leaving 13 bases not matched to a gene. Germline V CDR1 and CDR2: DFQATT, SNEGSKA (reference sequence). This CDR3 is 15 amino acids long.